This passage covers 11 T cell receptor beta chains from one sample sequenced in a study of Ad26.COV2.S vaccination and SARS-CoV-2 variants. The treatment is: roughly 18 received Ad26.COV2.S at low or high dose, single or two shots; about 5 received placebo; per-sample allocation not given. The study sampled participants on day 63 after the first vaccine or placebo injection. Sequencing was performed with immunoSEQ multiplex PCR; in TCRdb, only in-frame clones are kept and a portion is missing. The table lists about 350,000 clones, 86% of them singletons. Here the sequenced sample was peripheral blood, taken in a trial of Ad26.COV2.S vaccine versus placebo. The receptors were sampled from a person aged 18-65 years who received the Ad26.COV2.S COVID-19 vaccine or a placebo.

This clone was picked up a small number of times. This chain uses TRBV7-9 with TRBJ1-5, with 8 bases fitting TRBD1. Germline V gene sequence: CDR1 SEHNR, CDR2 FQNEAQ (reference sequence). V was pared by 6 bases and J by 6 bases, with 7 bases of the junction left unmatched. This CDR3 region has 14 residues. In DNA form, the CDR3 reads TGTGCCAGCAGTCACGGACAGGGCGGTCAGCCCCAGCATTTT. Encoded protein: CASSHGQGGQPQHF. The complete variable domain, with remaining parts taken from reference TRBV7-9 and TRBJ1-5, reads DTGVSQNPRHKITKRGQNVTFRCDPISEHNRLYWYRQTLGQGPEFLTYFQNEAQLEKSRLLSDRFSAERPKGSFSTLEIQRTEQGDSAMYLCASSHGQGGQPQHFGDGTRLSIL.

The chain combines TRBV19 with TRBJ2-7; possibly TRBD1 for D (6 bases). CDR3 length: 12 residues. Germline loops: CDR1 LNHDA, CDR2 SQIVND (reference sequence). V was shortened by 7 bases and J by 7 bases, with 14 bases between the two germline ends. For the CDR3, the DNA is TGTGCCAGTAACCAGGGACACCGGGAGCAGTACTTC. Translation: CASNQGHREQYF.

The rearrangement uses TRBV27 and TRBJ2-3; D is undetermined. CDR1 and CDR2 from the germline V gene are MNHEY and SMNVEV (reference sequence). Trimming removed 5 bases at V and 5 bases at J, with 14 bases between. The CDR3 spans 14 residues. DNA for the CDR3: TGTGCCAGCAGTCCCCGGACCCGGAGAGATACGCAGTATTTT. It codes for CASSPRTRRDTQYF.

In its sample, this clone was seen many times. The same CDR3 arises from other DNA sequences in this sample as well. The CDR3 here is CASSLAGRTSYEQYF. CDR3 sequence (DNA): TGCGCCAGCAGCTTGGCGGGACGGACCTCCTACGAGCAGTACTTC. V usage is TRBV5-1 and J usage is TRBJ2-7; tentatively, D is TRBD1 or TRBD2 (5 bases each). The CDR3 is 15 residues long. CDR1 and CDR2 from the germline V gene are SGHRS and YFSETQ. V gave up 0 bases and J gave up 0 bases, with 10 bases separating them.

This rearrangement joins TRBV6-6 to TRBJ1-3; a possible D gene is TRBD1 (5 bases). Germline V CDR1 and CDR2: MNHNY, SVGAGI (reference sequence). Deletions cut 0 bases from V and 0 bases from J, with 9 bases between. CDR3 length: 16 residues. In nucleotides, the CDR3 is TGTGCCAGCAGTTACTCTACAGGTACCTCTGGAAACACCATATATTTT. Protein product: CASSYSTGTSGNTIYF.

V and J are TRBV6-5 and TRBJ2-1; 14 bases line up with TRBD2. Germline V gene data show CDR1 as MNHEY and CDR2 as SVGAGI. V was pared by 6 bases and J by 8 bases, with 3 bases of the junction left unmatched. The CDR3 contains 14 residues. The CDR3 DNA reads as TGTGCCAGCAGGTCGGGACTAGCGGGAGATGAGCAGTTCTTC. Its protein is CASRSGLAGDEQFF.

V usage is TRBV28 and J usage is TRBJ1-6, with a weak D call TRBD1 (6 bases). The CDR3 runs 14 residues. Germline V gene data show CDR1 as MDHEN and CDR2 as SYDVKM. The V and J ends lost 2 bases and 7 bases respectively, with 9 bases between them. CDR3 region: CASSLGTQNSPLHF. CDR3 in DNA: TGTGCCAGCAGTTTAGGGACACAGAATTCACCCCTCCACTTT.

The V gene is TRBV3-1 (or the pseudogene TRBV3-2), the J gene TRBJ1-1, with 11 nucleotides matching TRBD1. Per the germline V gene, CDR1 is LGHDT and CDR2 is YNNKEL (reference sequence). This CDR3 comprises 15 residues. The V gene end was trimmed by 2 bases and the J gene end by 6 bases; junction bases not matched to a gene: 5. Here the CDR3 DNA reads TGTGCCAGCAGCCAAAGGACAGGGGGCTTCTCTGAAGCTTTCTTT. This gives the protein CASSQRTGGFSEAFF.

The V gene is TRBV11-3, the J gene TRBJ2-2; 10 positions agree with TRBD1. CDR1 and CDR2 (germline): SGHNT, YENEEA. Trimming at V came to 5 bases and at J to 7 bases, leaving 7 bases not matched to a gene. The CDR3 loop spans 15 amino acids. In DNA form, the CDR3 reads TGTGCCAGCAGCCCCCTGGGACAGGGGAGCGGGGAGCTGTTTTTT. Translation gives CASSPLGQGSGELFF.

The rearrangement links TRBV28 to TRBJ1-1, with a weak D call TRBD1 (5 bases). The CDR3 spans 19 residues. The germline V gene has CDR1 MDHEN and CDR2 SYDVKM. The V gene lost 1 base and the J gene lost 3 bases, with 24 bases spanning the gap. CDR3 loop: CASSLSPLGVGEVDTEAFF. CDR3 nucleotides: TGTGCCAGCAGTTTATCCCCCTTAGGGGTGGGGGAGGTAGACACTGAAGCTTTCTTT.

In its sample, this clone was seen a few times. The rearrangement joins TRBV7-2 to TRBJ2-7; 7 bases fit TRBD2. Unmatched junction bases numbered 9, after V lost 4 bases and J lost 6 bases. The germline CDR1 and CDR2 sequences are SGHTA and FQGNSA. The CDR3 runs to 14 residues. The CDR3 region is CASSSHRTRTEQYF. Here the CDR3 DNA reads TGTGCCAGCAGCTCGCACCGGACTAGGACCGAGCAGTACTTC.